The 27 T cell receptor beta chains presented below share a single source sample, sequenced in a study of blood T cell repertoires in COVID-19. The repertoire was sequenced with immunoSEQ multiplex PCR; TCRdb's copy has only in-frame clones and lacks some. The table shows more than 85,000 clones, with just under 85% occurring only once. Sequencing was carried out using peripheral blood. Receptors originate from a man in his forties with active or convalescent COVID-19.

The CDR3 loop reads CASRGDSYGYTF. The DNA of the CDR3 is TGTGCCAGCAGAGGGGATAGCTATGGCTACACCTTC. The genes are TRBV6-6 and TRBJ1-2; tentatively, D is TRBD1 (5 bases). This CDR3 comprises 12 residues. Germline V gives CDR1 MNHNY, CDR2 SVGAGI (reference sequence). V lost 6 bases and J lost 4, with 9 bases in between.

The chain recombines TRBV30 with TRBJ2-5; 16 bases are shared with TRBD2. CDR1 is GTSNPN, CDR2 SVGIG, per germline (reference sequence). J lost 0 bases, V lost 0 bases, and 4 bases had no gene match. The length of the CDR3 is 18 residues. The CDR3 nucleotides read TGTGCCTGGAGTGTTGGGACTAGCGGGGGGGTGTACCAAGAGACCCAGTACTTC. Its protein is CAWSVGTSGGVYQETQYF. The variable domain in full, completed from reference TRBV30 and TRBJ2-5, reads SQTIHQWPATLVQPVGSPLSLECTVEGTSNPNLYWYRQAAGRGLQLLFYSVGIGQISSEVPQNLSASRPQDRQFILSSKKLLLSDSGFYLCAWSVGTSGGVYQETQYFGPGTRLLVL.

Of note for this clone: At one end the junction does not follow the germline gene, possibly because of a read error. The chain has TRBV7-2 and TRBJ2-5; 15 bases agree with TRBD2. CDR1 and CDR2 (germline): SGHTA, FQGNSA. The CDR3 length is 17 residues. DNA for the CDR3: TGTGCCAGCAGCATAGCCGGGACTAGCGGGGGGCAAGAGACCCAGTACTTC. It encodes CASSIAGTSGGQETQYF.

This clone was seen a single time. This chain links TRBV25-1 with TRBJ2-1; D gene ambiguous. The germline V gene has CDR1 MGHDK and CDR2 SYGVNS. The length of the CDR3 is 13 residues. Trimming pared 8 bases from V and 5 bases from J, leaving 13 bases between. The chain's CDR3 is CASSGFGHNEQFF. The CDR3 nucleotides read TGTGCCAGCTCGGGTTTCGGCCACAATGAGCAGTTCTTC. The variable domain in full, with the rest retrieved from reference TRBV25-1 and TRBJ2-1, is EADIYQTPRYLVIGTGKKITLECSQTMGHDKMYWYQQDPGMELHLIHYSYGVNSTEKGDLSSESTVSRIRTEHFPLTLESARPSHTSQYLCASSGFGHNEQFFGPGTRLTVL.

The chain carries TRBV6-6 and TRBJ1-6; D not certain. Germline-derived CDR1 and CDR2 are MNHNY and SVGAGI (reference sequence). The length of the CDR3 is 13 residues. The V gene lost 6 bases and the J gene lost 6 bases, with 9 bases spanning the gap. The CDR3 here is CASRRSFNSPLHF. Written as DNA, the CDR3 is TGTGCCAGCAGGCGGTCTTTTAATTCACCCCTCCACTTT.

The genes are TRBV5-8 and TRBJ1-4; 9 nucleotides align to TRBD1. The junction had 6 bases not matched to a gene; V was cut back by 4 bases and J by 5 bases. The CDR3 is 15 amino acids. CDR1 and CDR2 (germline): SGHTS, YDEGEE. In DNA, the CDR3 is TGTGCCAGCAGCCAAGCCGGGACAGGGAATGAAAAACTGTTTTTT. Its protein product is CASSQAGTGNEKLFF.

The V and J genes are TRBV15 and TRBJ1-3; D call uncertain. The V and J ends lost 1 base and 0 bases respectively, with 4 bases between them. Germline lookup yields CDR1 LNHNV and CDR2 YYDKDF (reference sequence). The CDR3 extends over 14 amino acids. The CDR3 sequence: CATSRVDSGNTIYF. DNA of the CDR3: TGTGCCACCAGCAGAGTAGACTCTGGAAACACCATATATTTT.

This clone was detected ten times or more. This rearrangement joins TRBV12-5 to TRBJ2-7; D call uncertain. Germline V gene data show CDR1 as LGHNT and CDR2 as FRNRAP. Trimming cost V 1 base and J 3 bases, with 10 bases left between them. The CDR3 consists of 14 residues. CDR3 nucleotides: TGTGCTAGTGGTTTGGGGGCAGGCCGCTACGAGCAGTACTTC. Amino acid sequence: CASGLGAGRYEQYF. Complete variable domain (other parts from reference TRBV12-5 and TRBJ2-7): DARVTQTPRHKVTEMGQEVTMRCQPILGHNTVFWYRQTMMQGLELLAYFRNRAPLDDSGMPKDRFSAEMPDATLATLKIQPSEPRDSAVYFCASGLGAGRYEQYFGPGTRLTVT.

This clone occurred once. This rearrangement joins TRBV11-1 to TRBJ1-5, with 7 bases aligning to TRBD1. Germline CDR1 is SGHAT and CDR2 is FQDESV (reference sequence). This CDR3 contains 14 residues. Unmatched junction bases numbered 3, after V lost 5 bases and J lost 2 bases. The CDR3 spells CASSQGVGNQPQHF. CDR3 bases: TGTGCCAGCAGCCAGGGGGTCGGCAATCAGCCCCAGCATTTT.

V usage is TRBV19 and J usage is TRBJ2-2, with 13 bases lining up with TRBD2. Per the germline V gene, CDR1 is LNHDA and CDR2 is SQIVND (reference sequence). This CDR3 is built from 16 residues. The V segment lost 9 bases and the J segment 5 bases; nucleotides outside the gene matches: 9. The CDR3, as DNA: TGTGCCAGCCAACTAGCGGGGGGGCCGGAGACCGGGGAGCTGTTTTTT. Translated, it gives CASQLAGGPETGELFF.

This sequence joins TRBV6-5 and TRBJ2-1; tentatively, D is TRBD2 (5 bases). The CDR3 length is 13 residues. Germline CDR1 MNHEY, CDR2 SVGAGI. Trimming pared 7 bases from V and 6 bases from J, leaving 13 bases between. The chain's CDR3 is CASTHLGSNEQFF. The CDR3 DNA follows: TGTGCCAGCACCCACCTTGGGAGCAATGAGCAGTTCTTC.

A note on this clone: Other DNA sequences of this sample code for an identical CDR3. In DNA form, the CDR3 reads TGTGCCAGCTCACTCTTAGACACTGAAGCTTTCTTT. Protein: CASSLLDTEAFF. The chain recombines TRBV18 with TRBJ1-1; D unclear. Germline V gene sequence: CDR1 KGHSH, CDR2 LQKENI. The length of the CDR3 is 12 residues. V was cut by 4 bases and J by 3 bases, with 6 bases left in between.

This chain joins TRBV18 and TRBJ2-3; TRBD2 is a possible D gene (6 bases). Trimming removed 5 bases from V and 5 bases from J, with 11 bases in between. This CDR3 region has 13 residues. Germline loops: CDR1 KGHSH, CDR2 LQKENI. The chain's CDR3 is CASSSGLLDTQYF. The DNA for the CDR3 is TGTGCCAGCTCATCGGGACTGTTAGATACGCAGTATTTT.

The CDR3 loop is CASSPLGQVPDTQYF. The DNA of the CDR3 is TGTGCCAGCTCACCACTGGGACAGGTCCCCGATACGCAGTATTTT. This chain joins TRBV18 and TRBJ2-3; 8 bases are shared with TRBD1. Trimming at V came to 1 base and at J to 6 bases, leaving 6 bases not matched to a gene. The CDR3 contains 15 residues. Germline CDR1 reads KGHSH; CDR2 reads LQKENI.

V usage is TRBV2 and J usage is TRBJ2-1, with D perhaps matching TRBD1 (7 bases). CDR3 length: 15 residues. The ends were cut back, 5 bases at V and 6 bases at J, with 17 bases in the middle. Germline V lookup: CDR1 SNHLY, CDR2 FYNNEI. For the CDR3, the DNA is TGTGCCAGCAGTCCGACAGGGAGGCTAGGCAATGAGCAGTTCTTC. This sequence encodes CASSPTGRLGNEQFF.

The chain has TRBV7-2 and TRBJ2-7; 10 positions agree with TRBD1. CDR1 is SGHTA, CDR2 FQGNSA, per germline. The CDR3 loop spans 14 amino acids. Trimming at V came to 5 bases and at J to 6 bases, leaving 7 bases not matched to a gene. CDR3 sequence (DNA): TGTGCCAGCAGCCGGGACAGGGGTATAGGCGAGCAGTACTTC. Its protein product is CASSRDRGIGEQYF.

V gene TRBV6-5 combines with J gene TRBJ2-3; D unresolved. Germline lookup yields CDR1 MNHEY and CDR2 SVGAGI. The V end lost 5 bases, the J end lost 5 bases, and 5 bases lay between the germline ends. The CDR3 has 11 amino acids. DNA of the CDR3: TGTGCCAGCAGTCCCGGAGATACGCAGTATTTT. Its translation: CASSPGDTQYF.

The gene calls are TRBV20-1 and TRBJ2-7; TRBD2 might be the D (5 bases). Germline V CDR1 and CDR2: DFQATT, SNEGSKA (reference sequence). Deletions cut 3 bases from V and 1 base from J, with 13 bases between. This CDR3 contains 14 residues. This CDR3 reads CSASNTRGSYEQYF. The DNA of the CDR3 is TGCAGTGCTAGTAACACTAGAGGGTCCTACGAGCAGTACTTC.

V usage is TRBV5-4 and J usage is TRBJ2-1; TRBD2 agrees at 10 bases. Germline-derived CDR1 and CDR2 are SGHNT and YYREEE (reference sequence). With V trimmed by 0 bases and J by 6 bases, 12 bases remained unmatched. This CDR3 region has 18 residues. The CDR3 DNA reads TGTGCCAGCAGCTTGGATTTCAGCGGGGGGGCTTCGGGCAATGAGCAGTTCTTC. It codes for CASSLDFSGGASGNEQFF.

The V and J genes are TRBV9 and TRBJ2-3; the D gene is possibly TRBD1 (5 bases). CDR1 and CDR2 (germline): SGDLS, YYNGEE. This CDR3 region has 15 residues. V dropped 2 bases and J dropped 4 bases, with 14 bases sitting between them. The DNA for the CDR3 is TGTGCCAGCAGCGTGGAAGGGGCGAGGCCAGATACGCAGTATTTT. This codes for CASSVEGARPDTQYF.

The chain is built from TRBV11-2 and TRBJ1-4; a weak D match, TRBD1 (6 bases). Germline CDR1 is SGHAT and CDR2 is FQNNGV. The CDR3 covers 15 residues. V lost 5 bases to trimming and J lost 8 bases, with 18 bases between them. CDR3 sequence (DNA): TGTGCCAGCAGCCACATTACAGGGAGGGAGGAAAAACTGTTTTTT. Its protein is CASSHITGREEKLFF.

This chain uses TRBV6-2 or TRBV6-3 with TRBJ2-3; 12 bases align to TRBD2. This CDR3 spans 16 amino acids. J lost 6 bases, V lost 2 bases, and 6 bases had no gene match. Germline values: CDR1 MNHEY, CDR2 SVGEGT. The CDR3 DNA sequence: TGTGCCAGCAGTTACCCCTCTAGCGGGGGGGCCGATACGCAGTATTTT. This codes for CASSYPSSGGADTQYF.

The rearrangement uses TRBV5-1 and TRBJ2-2, with TRBD1 as a possible D gene (6 bases). The CDR3 sequence is 15 residues long. The germline CDR1 and CDR2 sequences are SGHRS and YFSETQ. V was shortened by 3 bases and J by 1 base, with 10 bases between the two germline ends. Written as DNA, the CDR3 is TGCGCCAGCAGCTCGTTGACAGGGAACACCGGGGAGCTGTTTTTT. Protein: CASSSLTGNTGELFF.

This rearrangement joins TRBV7-3 to TRBJ2-5; perhaps TRBD2 as D (6 bases). The CDR3 contains 13 residues. CDR1 is SGHTA, CDR2 FQGTGA, per germline. V shed 3 bases and J shed 4 bases, with 9 bases lying between them. The CDR3 coding sequence is TGTGCCAGCAGCTTCGGGGGTCGAGAGACCCAGTACTTC. Translating it yields CASSFGGRETQYF.

The genes are TRBV15 and TRBJ2-7, with 7 nucleotides matching TRBD1. This CDR3 contains 19 residues. The ends lost 2 bases at V and 4 bases at J; junction bases unmatched: 20. Germline CDR1 and CDR2: LNHNV and YYDKDF (reference sequence). CDR3: CATSRQPQITGERAYEQYF. In nucleotides, the CDR3 is TGTGCCACCAGCAGACAGCCCCAGATAACAGGGGAGAGGGCTTACGAGCAGTACTTC.

J is TRBJ2-7 and V is TRBV5-1, with D hard to call. The CDR3 length is 14 residues. Germline V gene sequence: CDR1 SGHRS, CDR2 YFSETQ. V lost 0 bases, J lost 1 base, and 8 bases lay in between. The CDR3 loop is CASSLVSLSYEQYF. The CDR3 DNA follows: TGCGCCAGCAGCTTGGTATCCTTATCCTACGAGCAGTACTTC.

The CDR3 here is CASSPSFAGELFF. The CDR3 bases are TGTGCCAGCAGCCCTAGCTTTGCCGGGGAGCTGTTTTTT. The chain has TRBV11-3 and TRBJ2-2; maybe TRBD2 (5 bases). Germline loops: CDR1 SGHNT, CDR2 YENEEA. Trimming removed 5 bases from V and 6 bases from J, with 10 bases in between. The length of the CDR3 is 13 residues.